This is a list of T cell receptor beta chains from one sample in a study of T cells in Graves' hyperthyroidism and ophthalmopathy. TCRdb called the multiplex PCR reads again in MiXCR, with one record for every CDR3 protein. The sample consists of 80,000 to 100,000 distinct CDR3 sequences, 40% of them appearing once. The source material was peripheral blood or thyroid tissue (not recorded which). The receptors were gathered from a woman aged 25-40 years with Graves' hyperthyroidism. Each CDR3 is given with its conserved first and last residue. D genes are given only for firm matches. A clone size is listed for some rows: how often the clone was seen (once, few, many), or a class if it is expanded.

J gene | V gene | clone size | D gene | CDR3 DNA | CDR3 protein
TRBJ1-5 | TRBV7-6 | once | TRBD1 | TGTGCCAGCAGCTCCGGACAGGGATTAGAGCCCCAGCATTTT | CASSSGQGLEPQHF
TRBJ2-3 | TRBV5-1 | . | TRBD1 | TGCGCCAGCAGCCGAGACAGGGGCCGGACAGATACGCAGTATTTT | CASSRDRGRTDTQYF
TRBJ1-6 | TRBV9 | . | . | TGTGCCAGCAGCGCCTCGGGATCACCCCTCCACTTT | CASSASGSPLHF
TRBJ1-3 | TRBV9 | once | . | TGTGCCAGCAGCGACGTCTCTGGAAACACCATATATTTT | CASSDVSGNTIYF
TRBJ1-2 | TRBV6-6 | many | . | TGTGCCAGCAGTTACTCGAGGGGGACCTATGGCTACACCTTC | CASSYSRGTYGYTF
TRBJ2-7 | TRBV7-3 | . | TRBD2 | TGTGCCAGTAGACTAGCGGGAGCCTACGAGCAGTACTTC | CASRLAGAYEQYF
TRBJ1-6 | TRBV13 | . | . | TGTGCCAGCAGCTTGAACGGACCGAATTCACCCCTCCACTTT | CASSLNGPNSPLHF
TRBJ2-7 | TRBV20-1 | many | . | TGCAGTGCTAGTGTCAGCGTCTACGAGCAGTACTTC | CSASVSVYEQYF
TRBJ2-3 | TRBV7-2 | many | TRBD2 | TGTGCCAGCAGCTCCCTGACTAGCGTGTCAGATACGCAGTATTTT | CASSSLTSVSDTQYF
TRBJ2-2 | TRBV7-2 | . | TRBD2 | TGTGCCAGCAGCCAAGATTGGGGACTAGGGTTGAACACCGGGGAGCTGTTTTTT | CASSQDWGLGLNTGELFF
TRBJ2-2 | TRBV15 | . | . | TGTGCCACCAGCAGGACAGGAACCCCCGGGGAGCTGTTTTTT | CATSRTGTPGELFF
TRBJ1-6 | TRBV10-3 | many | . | TGTGCCACCACGTTGGGTACCGATTCACCCCTCCACTTT | CATTLGTDSPLHF
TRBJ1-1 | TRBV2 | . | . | TGTGCCAGCAGTGAATGGGGAGGGCTTGAAGCTTTCTTT | CASSEWGGLEAFF
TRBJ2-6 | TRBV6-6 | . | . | TGTGCCAGCAGTTATCAGGGAGCGGACGAAGCTTTC | CASSYQGADEAF
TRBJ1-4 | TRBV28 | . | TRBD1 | TGTGCCAGCCGAGACAGGGGTAATGAAAAACTGTTTTTT | CASRDRGNEKLFF
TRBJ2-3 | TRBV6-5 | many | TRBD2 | TGTGCCAGCAGCTCCTCGGGAGGAGCAGATACGCAGTATTTT | CASSSSGGADTQYF
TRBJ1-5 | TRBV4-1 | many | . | TGCGCCAGCAGCCAAGCTCACGGGGGGCCCCAGCATTTT | CASSQAHGGPQHF
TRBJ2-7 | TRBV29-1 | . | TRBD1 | TGCAGCGTTGTAACAGGGGGCGCGATCTACGAGCAGTACTTC | CSVVTGGAIYEQYF
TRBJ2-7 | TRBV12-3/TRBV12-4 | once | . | TGTGCCAGCAGAGTAGCAGGGGACGGGCGGTACTTC | CASRVAGDGRYF
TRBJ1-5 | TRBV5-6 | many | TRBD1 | TGTGCCAGCAGCCACGGGGACAGGGACAATCAGCCCCAGCATTTT | CASSHGDRDNQPQHF
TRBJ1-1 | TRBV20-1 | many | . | TGCAGTGCTCGTCAGGGCCTGGTTGAAGCTTTCTTT | CSARQGLVEAFF
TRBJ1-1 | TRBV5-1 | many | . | TGCGCCAGCAGCGGGGGCCCCGTTGGAGTTGAAGCTTTCTTT | CASSGGPVGVEAFF
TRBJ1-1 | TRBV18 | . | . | TGTGCCAGCTCACCAGGAACCGGAGCGTTAGAAGCTTTCTTT | CASSPGTGALEAFF
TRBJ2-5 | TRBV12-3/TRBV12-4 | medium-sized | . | TGTGCCAGCAGTTTTGAAGAGACCCAGTACTTC | CASSFEETQYF
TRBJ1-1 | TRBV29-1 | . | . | TGCAGCGTTGAAGGGGGGACTGAAGCTTTCTTT | CSVEGGTEAFF
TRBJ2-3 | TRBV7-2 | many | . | TGTGCCAGCAGCTTCAGACATTTTGCAGCAGATACGCAGTATTTT | CASSFRHFAADTQYF
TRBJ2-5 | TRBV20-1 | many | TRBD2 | TGCAGTGCTAGAGGGACTAGCGGCGGGTGGGAGACCCAGTACTTC | CSARGTSGGWETQYF
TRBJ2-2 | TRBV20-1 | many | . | TGCAGTGCTCGGGATCGAGGGGTATTCGGGGAGCTGTTTTTT | CSARDRGVFGELFF
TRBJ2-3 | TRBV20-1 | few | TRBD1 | TGCAGTGCTTACCGACCTGGACAGGGGGGGATTGATACGCAGTATTTT | CSAYRPGQGGIDTQYF
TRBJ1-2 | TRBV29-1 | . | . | TGCAGCGTTTTGGCAGGCCCCGGTGGCTACACCTTC | CSVLAGPGGYTF
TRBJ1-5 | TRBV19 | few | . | TGTGCCAGCAGTATTATTGACAGGACAAATCAGCCCCAGCATTTT | CASSIIDRTNQPQHF
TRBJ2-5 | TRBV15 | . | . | TGTGCCACCAGCGGCGCCGGGGGACAGCCTAAAGAGACCCAGTACTTC | CATSGAGGQPKETQYF
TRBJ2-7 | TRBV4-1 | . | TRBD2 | TGCGCCAGCAGCCGAGACTCGCGGGGGTACGAGCAGTGCTTC | CASSRDSRGYEQCF
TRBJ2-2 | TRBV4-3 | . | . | TGCGCCGGCAGGGAAGGGGGGGGCCGCGGGGAGCTGTTTTTT | CAGREGGGRGELFF
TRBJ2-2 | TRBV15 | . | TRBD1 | TGTGCCACCAGCAGTTACAGGGGCCCGAACACCGGGGAGCTGTTTTTT | CATSSYRGPNTGELFF
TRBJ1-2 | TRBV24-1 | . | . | TGTGCTTATTCTCCGGGGGACTATGGCTACACCTTC | CAYSPGDYGYTF
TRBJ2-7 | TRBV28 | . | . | TGTGCCAGCACTCAACTGGGCAGGGACTACGAGCAGTACTTC | CASTQLGRDYEQYF
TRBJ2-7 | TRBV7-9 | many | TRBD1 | TGTGCCAGCAGACCTACAGGGGGCTACGAGCAGTACTTC | CASRPTGGYEQYF
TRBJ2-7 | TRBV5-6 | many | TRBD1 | TGTGCCAGCAGCCCTAAGGACAGGGTGGGAATGGCGCAGTACTTC | CASSPKDRVGMAQYF
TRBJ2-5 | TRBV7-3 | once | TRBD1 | TGTGCCAGCAGCTTCGGGACAGGGGGCTTGGGGACCCAGTACTTC | CASSFGTGGLGTQYF